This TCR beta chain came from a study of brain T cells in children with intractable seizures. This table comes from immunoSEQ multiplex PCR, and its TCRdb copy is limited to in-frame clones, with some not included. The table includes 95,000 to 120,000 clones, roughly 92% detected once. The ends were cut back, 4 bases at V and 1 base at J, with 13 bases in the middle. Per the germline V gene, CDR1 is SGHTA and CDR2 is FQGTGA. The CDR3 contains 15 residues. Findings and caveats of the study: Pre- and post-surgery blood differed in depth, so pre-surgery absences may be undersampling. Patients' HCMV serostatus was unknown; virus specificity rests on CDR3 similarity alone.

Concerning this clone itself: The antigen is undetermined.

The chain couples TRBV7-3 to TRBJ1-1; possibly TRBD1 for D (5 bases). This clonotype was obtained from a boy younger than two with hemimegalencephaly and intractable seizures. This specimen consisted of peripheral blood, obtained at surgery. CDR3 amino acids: CASSSGSLENTEAFF. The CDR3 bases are TGTGCCAGCAGCTCAGGGAGTCTCGAGAACACTGAAGCTTTCTTT.